Detailed here is one TCR beta chain. Its antigen is as yet unknown. These data are taken from a study of STAT5B mutations in CD4+ large granular lymphocyte leukemia. General observations from the study: Compared with healthy controls (2/35), patient top clones favored TRBV06 (8/27). Around 25% of private leukemic clonotypes occurred rarely in other patients' non-leukemic repertoires.

This was a survey-level run. Method: immunoSEQ multiplex PCR; TCRdb's copy keeps in-frame clones and lacks some. The table records about 3,700 clones, 85% of them present only once. Trimming removed 0 bases from V and 6 bases from J, with 15 bases in between. The CDR3 extends over 15 amino acids. CDR1 is SGHAT and CDR2 is FQNNGV in the germline V gene. The chain has TRBV11-2 and TRBJ2-7; D remains ambiguous. Sample: CD4+ T cells from blood buffy coats. The TCR was taken from a human donor in good health. The CDR3 loop reads CASSLDPDIMTEQYF. The DNA for the CDR3 is TGTGCCAGCAGCTTAGATCCGGATATTATGACCGAGCAGTACTTC.